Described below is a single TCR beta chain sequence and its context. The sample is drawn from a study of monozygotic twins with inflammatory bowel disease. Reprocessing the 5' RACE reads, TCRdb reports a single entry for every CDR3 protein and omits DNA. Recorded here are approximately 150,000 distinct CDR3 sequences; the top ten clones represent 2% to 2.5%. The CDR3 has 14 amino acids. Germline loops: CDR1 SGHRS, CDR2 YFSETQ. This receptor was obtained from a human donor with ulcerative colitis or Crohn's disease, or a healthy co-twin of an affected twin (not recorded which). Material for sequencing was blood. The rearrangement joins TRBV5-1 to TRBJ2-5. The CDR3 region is CASSFRGFQETQYF.